The clone carrying this TCR beta chain showed up many times. These data are taken from a study of human T cells and chemical hapten exposure. Time point specified: patch test 2, 6 weeks after DPC sensitization. The treatment denotes: therapeutic diphenylcyclopropenone sensitization with weekly scalp DPC. Unfractionated whole blood was the source of the extracted total RNA. Using its own MiXCR run on the RACE reads, TCRdb lists one record per CDR3 protein. The sample lists approximately 91,000 distinct CDR3 sequences, approximately 10% occurring once. Per the germline V gene, CDR1 is LGHNA and CDR2 is YNFKEQ. With 0 bases removed from V and 5 bases from J, the gap between germline ends came to 8 bases. The CDR3 totals 14 residues.

This chain joins TRBV4-2 and TRBJ1-5, with D maybe TRBD1 (6 bases). Sequenced here: whole blood, sampled in connection with sensitization to the hapten diphenylcyclopropenone (DPC). This receptor was taken from a man aged 18-30 years with alopecia areata. Some clones in this sample may be carry-over from other donors' samples. The CDR3 region is CASSQDRGHQPQHF. The CDR3 coding sequence is TGTGCCAGCAGCCAAGACAGGGGCCATCAGCCCCAGCATTTT.